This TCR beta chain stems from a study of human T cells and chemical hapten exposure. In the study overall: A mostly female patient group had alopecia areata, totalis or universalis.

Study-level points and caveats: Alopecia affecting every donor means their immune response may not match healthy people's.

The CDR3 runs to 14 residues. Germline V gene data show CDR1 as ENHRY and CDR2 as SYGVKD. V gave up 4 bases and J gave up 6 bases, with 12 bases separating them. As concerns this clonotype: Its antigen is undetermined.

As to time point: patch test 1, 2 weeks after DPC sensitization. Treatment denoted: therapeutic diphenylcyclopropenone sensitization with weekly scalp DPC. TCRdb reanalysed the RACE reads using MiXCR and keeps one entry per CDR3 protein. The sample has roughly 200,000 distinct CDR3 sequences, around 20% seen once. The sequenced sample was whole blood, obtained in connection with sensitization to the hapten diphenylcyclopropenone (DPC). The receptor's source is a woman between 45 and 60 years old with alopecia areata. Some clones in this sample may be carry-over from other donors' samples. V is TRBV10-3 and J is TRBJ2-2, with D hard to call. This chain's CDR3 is CAISGSTAAGELFF. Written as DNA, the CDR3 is TGTGCCATCAGTGGGTCGACCGCGGCCGGGGAGCTGTTTTTT.